This entry is about one T cell receptor beta chain. The data were obtained in a study of cytotoxic CD8 clonotypes in ibrutinib-treated CLL. Study in general: After treatment lasting a median 12 months, range 6 to 36, response samples were collected. Productive templates averaged approximately 250,000 per sample, and productive rearrangements some 96,000.

TCRdb's table, derived via immunoSEQ multiplex PCR, lists solely in-frame clones and lacks some. The sample lists approximately 140,000 clones, 70% to 80% occurring once. CDR1 is LNHDA, CDR2 SQIVND, per germline (reference sequence). This CDR3 has 15 residues. V was clipped by 6 bases and J by 5 bases, with 20 bases between them. This specimen was PBMCs, taken after 12 months of ibrutinib treatment. The chain uses TRBV19 and TRBJ2-7, with TRBD1 as a possible D gene (5 bases). The TCR sequence derives from a human donor with chronic lymphocytic leukemia. In DNA, the CDR3 is TGTGCCAGTAGCCCTGAACAGGCTCTACGGAACGAGCAGTACTTC. It yields the protein CASSPEQALRNEQYF. Filled out from reference TRBV19 and TRBJ2-7, the complete variable domain reads DGGITQSPKYLFRKEGQNVTLSCEQNLNHDAMYWYRQDPGQGLRLIYYSQIVNDFQKGDIAEGYSVSREKKESFPLTVTSAQKNPTAFYLCASSPEQALRNEQYFGPGTRLTVT.